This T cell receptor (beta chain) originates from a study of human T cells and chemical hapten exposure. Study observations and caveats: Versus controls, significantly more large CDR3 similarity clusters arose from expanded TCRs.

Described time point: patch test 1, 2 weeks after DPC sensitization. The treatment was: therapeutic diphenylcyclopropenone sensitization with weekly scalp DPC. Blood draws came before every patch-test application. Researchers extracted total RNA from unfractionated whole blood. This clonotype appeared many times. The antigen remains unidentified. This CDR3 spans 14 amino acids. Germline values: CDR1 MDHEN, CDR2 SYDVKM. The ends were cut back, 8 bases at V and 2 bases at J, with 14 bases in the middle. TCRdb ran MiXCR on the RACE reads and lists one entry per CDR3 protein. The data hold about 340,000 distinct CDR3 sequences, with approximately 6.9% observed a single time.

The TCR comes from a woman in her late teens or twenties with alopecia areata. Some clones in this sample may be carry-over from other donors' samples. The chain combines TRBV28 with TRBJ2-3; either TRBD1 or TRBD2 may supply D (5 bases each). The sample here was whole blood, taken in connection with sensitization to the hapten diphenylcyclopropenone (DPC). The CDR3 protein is CASQRDPATDTQYF. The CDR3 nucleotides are TGTGCCAGCCAACGGGACCCCGCCACAGATACGCAGTATTTT. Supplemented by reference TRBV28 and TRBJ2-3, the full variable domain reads DVKVTQSSRYLVKRTGEKVFLECVQDMDHENMFWYRQDPGLGLRLIYFSYDVKMKEKGDIPEGYSVSREKKERFSLILESASTNQTSMYLCASQRDPATDTQYFGPGTRLTVL.